This TCR beta chain was observed in a study of T cell changes during pregnancy in multiple sclerosis. V lost 3 bases and J 5 bases, leaving 16 bases between the germline ends. CDR3 length: 15 amino acids. Germline lookup yields CDR1 SGHTA and CDR2 FQGNSA. Profiled with immunoSEQ multiplex PCR; TCRdb holds only in-frame clones, not every one. The table lists more than 80,000 clones, about 89% of them singletons. The source material was peripheral blood, sampled before pregnancy. The sequence derives from a female donor with multiple sclerosis, enrolled in a pregnancy study. The J gene is TRBJ2-5, the V gene TRBV7-2; D may be TRBD2 (7 bases). This CDR3 reads CASSFAGANRETQYF. As DNA, the CDR3 is TGTGCCAGCAGCTTCGCGGGGGCCAACAGGGAGACCCAGTACTTC.